These 21 T cell receptor beta chains share one sample of origin, sequenced in a study of T cell changes during pregnancy in multiple sclerosis. Data came from immunoSEQ multiplex PCR; TCRdb stores just in-frame clones and leaves some out. The sample lists tens of thousands of clones, roughly 91% occurring once. The starting material was peripheral blood, obtained in the third trimester of pregnancy. The receptors here all came from a female donor in good health, enrolled as a control in a pregnancy study.

This chain uses TRBV5-4 with TRBJ1-2, with 7 bases lining up with TRBD1. The CDR3 is made up of 15 amino acids. V dropped 4 bases and J dropped 8; count of bases not matched to a gene: 14. Germline loops: CDR1 SGHNT, CDR2 YYREEE (reference sequence). The chain's CDR3 is CASSRRRQGVEGYTF. The CDR3 DNA reads as TGTGCCAGCAGCCGCCGGCGACAGGGAGTGGAAGGCTACACCTTC.

V gene TRBV19 combines with J gene TRBJ1-4, with TRBD1 matching 11 bases. V lost 6 bases, J lost 8 bases, and 11 bases stayed unmatched. Germline V lookup: CDR1 LNHDA, CDR2 SQIVND (reference sequence). CDR3 length: 16 residues. DNA of the CDR3: TGTGCCAGTAGCCTTCAAGGACAGGGGGCGGACGAAAAACTGTTTTTT. Amino acid sequence: CASSLQGQGADEKLFF. Complete variable domain (other parts from reference TRBV19 and TRBJ1-4): DGGITQSPKYLFRKEGQNVTLSCEQNLNHDAMYWYRQDPGQGLRLIYYSQIVNDFQKGDIAEGYSVSREKKESFPLTVTSAQKNPTAFYLCASSLQGQGADEKLFFGSGTQLSVL.

This chain links TRBV9 with TRBJ1-2; TRBD1 agrees at 7 bases. CDR3 size: 14 residues. The V and J ends lost 4 bases and 6 bases, in that order; junction bases with no gene match: 9. Germline CDR1 is SGDLS and CDR2 is YYNGEE. CDR3: CASSPGTATHGYTF. Here the CDR3 DNA reads TGTGCCAGCAGCCCCGGGACAGCTACTCATGGCTACACCTTC. Complete variable domain (other parts from reference TRBV9 and TRBJ1-2): DSGVTQTPKHLITATGQRVTLRCSPRSGDLSVYWYQQSLDQGLQFLIQYYNGEERAKGNILERFSAQQFPDLHSELNLSSLELGDSALYFCASSPGTATHGYTFGSGTRLTVV.

The chain recombines TRBV28 with TRBJ1-4; a weak D match, TRBD1 (6 bases). This CDR3 contains 14 residues. Germline CDR1 is MDHEN and CDR2 is SYDVKM. Trimming pared 2 bases from V and 6 bases from J, leaving 10 bases between. The CDR3 reads CASSLNGGYEKLFF. As DNA, the CDR3 is TGTGCCAGCAGTTTAAATGGGGGCTATGAAAAACTGTTTTTT.

V usage is TRBV6-4 and J usage is TRBJ2-1; 9 positions agree with TRBD2. V was pared by 3 bases and J by 5 bases, with 5 bases of the junction left unmatched. Per germline, CDR1 MRHNA and CDR2 SNTAGT. The CDR3 covers 15 residues. The CDR3, as DNA: TGTGCCAGCAGTGAGAGCGCGGGAGGGAACAATGAGCAGTTCTTC. It encodes CASSESAGGNNEQFF.

The chain couples TRBV7-9 to TRBJ1-5; D uncertain. The ends were cut back, 1 base at V and 5 bases at J, with 9 bases in the middle. Germline CDR1 is SEHNR and CDR2 is FQNEAQ (reference sequence). The CDR3 has 14 amino acids. CDR3 in DNA: TGTGCCAGCAGCTTAGGGACTCCCCATCAGCCCCAGCATTTT. Protein: CASSLGTPHQPQHF.

The rearrangement links TRBV9 to TRBJ2-5; D is perhaps TRBD2 (6 bases). CDR3 length: 16 amino acids. Trimming took 5 bases from V and 3 from J, leaving 20 bases between them. CDR1 is SGDLS and CDR2 is YYNGEE in the germline V gene. The CDR3 sequence: CASSAVGRFSKETQYF. The CDR3 DNA reads as TGTGCCAGCAGTGCAGTGGGGAGGTTTAGTAAAGAGACCCAGTACTTC.

This clone was seen only once. The chain carries TRBV5-6 and TRBJ2-1, with a tentative D call TRBD2 (6 bases). Germline V gene data show CDR1 as SGHDT and CDR2 as YYEEEE. The V and J ends lost 2 bases and 7 bases respectively, with 13 bases between them. This CDR3 spans 14 amino acids. CDR3 loop: CASSFPFAGNEQFF. CDR3 DNA: TGTGCCAGCAGCTTTCCATTCGCGGGGAATGAGCAGTTCTTC.

The chain employs TRBV28 and TRBJ1-2; D not resolved. The CDR3 sequence is 15 residues long. Trimming pared 2 bases from V and 4 bases from J, leaving 14 bases between. CDR1 and CDR2 (germline): MDHEN, SYDVKM. CDR3 residues: CASSLTWHGLYGYTF. In DNA, the CDR3 is TGTGCCAGCAGTTTAACTTGGCACGGACTCTATGGCTACACCTTC.

The genes are TRBV9 and TRBJ1-6; 8 bases are shared with TRBD1. Germline CDR1 SGDLS, CDR2 YYNGEE. The J segment lost 3 bases and the V segment lost 3 bases, leaving 11 bases of the junction unmatched. The CDR3 runs to 18 residues. The CDR3 DNA follows: TGTGCCAGCAGCGACAGGATGGACAGGGCACACTATAATTCACCCCTCCACTTT. It codes for CASSDRMDRAHYNSPLHF.

The chain links TRBV5-1 to TRBJ2-5; the match to TRBD2 covers 9 bases. Germline values: CDR1 SGHRS, CDR2 YFSETQ. This CDR3 spans 14 amino acids. The trim removed 7 bases at V and 3 bases at J, leaving 7 bases unmatched. The CDR3 here is CASSTSGHKETQYF. CDR3 DNA: TGCGCCAGCTCGACTAGCGGTCACAAAGAGACCCAGTACTTC. Full variable domain (remainder filled in from reference TRBV5-1 and TRBJ2-5): KAGVTQTPRYLIKTRGQQVTLSCSPISGHRSVSWYQQTPGQGLQFLFEYFSETQRNKGNFPGRFSGRQFSNSRSEMNVSTLELGDSALYLCASSTSGHKETQYFGPGTRLLVL.

The V and J genes are TRBV5-4 and TRBJ1-3, with D possibly TRBD1 on 5 matching bases. Trimming cost V 4 bases and J 8 bases, with 22 bases left between them. Germline CDR1 is SGHNT and CDR2 is YYREEE (reference sequence). The CDR3 covers 16 residues. CDR3 residues: CASSLGGGTLPDTIYF. DNA for the CDR3: TGTGCCAGCAGCCTCGGTGGAGGGACCCTCCCCGACACCATATATTTT.

This clone was recorded only once. V is TRBV19 and J is TRBJ2-5; 9 bases are shared with TRBD1. Looked up from germline, CDR1 is LNHDA and CDR2 is SQIVND (reference sequence). J lost 1 base, V lost 7 bases, and 1 base had no gene match. The CDR3 is 13 amino acids. DNA of the CDR3: TGTGCCAGTAACAGGGGGCGCCAAGAGACCCAGTACTTC. Translating gives CASNRGRQETQYF. The full variable domain, in which reference TRBV19 and TRBJ2-5 provide the parts outside the CDR3, is DGGITQSPKYLFRKEGQNVTLSCEQNLNHDAMYWYRQDPGQGLRLIYYSQIVNDFQKGDIAEGYSVSREKKESFPLTVTSAQKNPTAFYLCASNRGRQETQYFGPGTRLLVL.

CDR3 coding DNA: TGTGCCAGCAGTTACGTGCGGGCGGAGACCCAGTACTTC. This sequence encodes CASSYVRAETQYF. This chain connects TRBV6-6 to TRBJ2-5; maybe TRBD2 (5 bases). CDR1 MNHNY and CDR2 SVGAGI come from the germline V gene (reference sequence). V was trimmed by 2 bases and J by 5 bases, leaving 9 bases between them. CDR3 length: 13 amino acids.

This clone was seen a single time. The rearrangement links TRBV6-6 to TRBJ1-5; 8 bases line up with TRBD1. Unmatched junction bases numbered 7, after V lost 6 bases and J lost 6 bases. The CDR3 consists of 14 residues. Germline V lookup: CDR1 MNHNY, CDR2 SVGAGI (reference sequence). CDR3 region: CASSLDRVTQPQHF. The CDR3 DNA reads TGTGCCAGCAGCCTGGACAGGGTGACTCAGCCCCAGCATTTT.

The chain has TRBV5-6 and TRBJ2-1, with D possibly TRBD2 on 5 matching bases. The CDR3 sequence is 14 residues long. The ends were cut back, 2 bases at V and 8 bases at J, with 14 bases in the middle. The V gene's germline CDR1 is SGHDT and CDR2 YYEEEE. CDR3 in DNA: TGTGCCAGCAGCTTCGACTACCCCGGCGATGAGCAGTTCTTC. As protein: CASSFDYPGDEQFF.

The chain recombines TRBV18 with TRBJ1-1; 8 nucleotides match TRBD1. CDR1 is KGHSH and CDR2 is LQKENI in the germline V gene. The length of the CDR3 is 15 residues. V lost 4 bases, J lost 0 bases, and 4 bases stayed unmatched. CDR3 DNA sequence: TGTGCCAGCTCACTCCGGACAGGGATGAACACTGAAGCTTTCTTT. It translates to CASSLRTGMNTEAFF.

V gene TRBV19 combines with J gene TRBJ2-2, with D hard to call. Trimming shortened V by 6 bases and J by 0 bases, and 11 bases separated the two germline ends. This CDR3 contains 15 residues. CDR1 and CDR2 from the germline V gene are LNHDA and SQIVND (reference sequence). The CDR3 nucleotides read TGTGCCAGTAGAAAACTAATCCCGAACACCGGGGAGCTGTTTTTT. Protein product: CASRKLIPNTGELFF.

The chain joins TRBV11-2 to TRBJ2-2, with TRBD2 matching 8 bases. The germline V gene encodes CDR1 SGHAT and CDR2 FQNNGV. This CDR3 contains 19 residues. Losses at the gene ends were 3 bases for V and 4 bases for J; bases not matched to a gene: 16. This chain's CDR3 is CASSFSGEVTTLGTGELFF. Written as DNA, the CDR3 is TGTGCCAGCAGCTTTAGCGGGGAAGTAACCACTCTGGGCACCGGGGAGCTGTTTTTT.

The chain has TRBV6-5 and TRBJ1-4; D unclear. Germline CDR1 MNHEY, CDR2 SVGAGI. Trimming took off 0 bases at V and 8 bases at J, with 10 bases between the two ends. This CDR3 has 14 residues. The CDR3 here is CASSYSSVSEKLFF. CDR3 coding DNA: TGTGCCAGCAGTTACTCGTCTGTATCCGAAAAACTGTTTTTT.

The chain is built from TRBV14 and TRBJ2-7; no clear D. From germline, CDR1 is SGHDN and CDR2 FVKESK. The CDR3 sequence is 15 residues long. The germline V and J ends were trimmed by 3 bases and 0 bases, with 12 bases remaining between them. The CDR3 reads CASSQLQLPSYEQYF. In DNA form, the CDR3 reads TGTGCCAGCAGCCAGTTACAGTTGCCCTCCTACGAGCAGTACTTC.